This passage covers 26 T cell receptor beta chains from one sample sequenced in a study of T cell responses to AZD1222 COVID-19 vaccine. The table came from immunoSEQ multiplex PCR; TCRdb's copy has only in-frame clones and leaves some out. Among around 270,000 clones listed, around 92% were seen once. This sample comprised peripheral blood, obtained 28 days after the second AZD1222 dose. These receptors all come from an adult who received the AZD1222 COVID-19 vaccine.

The gene calls are TRBV5-4 and TRBJ2-5; 7 bases align to TRBD1. Germline V lookup: CDR1 SGHNT, CDR2 YYREEE (reference sequence). V gave up 0 bases and J gave up 4 bases; unmatched junction bases: 3. CDR3 size: 14 residues. The CDR3 DNA is TGTGCCAGCAGCTTGGACGCAGGGGGAGAGACCCAGTACTTC. It codes for CASSLDAGGETQYF.

This clone is a singleton in its sample. J is TRBJ2-7 and V is TRBV5-4, with 7 bases fitting TRBD1. Per the germline V gene, CDR1 is SGHNT and CDR2 is YYREEE (reference sequence). Germline trimming cut 0 bases from V and 2 bases from J; bases unmatched to any gene: 14. The CDR3 loop spans 18 amino acids. The CDR3 nucleotides are TGTGCCAGCAGCTTGGAATCTGCCCGGGACAGAAAACCCTACGAGCAGTACTTC. This sequence encodes CASSLESARDRKPYEQYF. Full variable domain (remainder filled in from reference TRBV5-4 and TRBJ2-7): ETGVTQSPTHLIKTRGQQVTLRCSSQSGHNTVSWYQQALGQGPQFIFQYYREEENGRGNFPPRFSGLQFPNYSSELNVNALELDDSALYLCASSLESARDRKPYEQYFGPGTRLTVT.

This chain joins TRBV10-3 and TRBJ2-5; D might be TRBD1 (5 bases). This CDR3 spans 17 amino acids. The germline CDR1 and CDR2 sequences are ENHRY and SYGVKD. Trimming took 0 bases from V and 2 from J, leaving 16 bases between them. The CDR3 here is CAISESPRVGSQETQYF. The CDR3 DNA is TGTGCCATCAGTGAGTCGCCCAGGGTGGGATCACAAGAGACCCAGTACTTC.

The CDR3 DNA is TGTGCCAGCAGTTATCGGACTTCCTACAATGAGCAGTTCTTC. Its protein product is CASSYRTSYNEQFF. The V and J genes are TRBV6-2 or TRBV6-3 and TRBJ2-1, with D tentatively TRBD2 (5 bases). Germline V gives CDR1 MNHEY, CDR2 SVGEGT. The CDR3 is made up of 14 amino acids. V was cut by 3 bases and J by 1 base, with 7 bases left in between.

The chain links TRBV5-1 to TRBJ2-3; D uncertain. Trimming took off 4 bases at V and 2 bases at J, with 14 bases between the two ends. Germline CDR1 SGHRS, CDR2 YFSETQ. The CDR3 is made up of 15 amino acids. The CDR3 here is CASSAQGFDTDTQYF. DNA of the CDR3: TGCGCCAGCAGCGCACAAGGGTTTGACACAGATACGCAGTATTTT.

The CDR3 protein is CASRNNPSSSYEQYF. The DNA for the CDR3 is TGCGCCAGCAGAAATAACCCTTCGAGCTCCTACGAGCAGTACTTC. The chain links TRBV5-1 to TRBJ2-7, with D unclear. Trimming removed 5 bases from V and 0 bases from J, with 15 bases in between. Germline lookup yields CDR1 SGHRS and CDR2 YFSETQ. CDR3 length: 15 amino acids.

This chain connects TRBV6-5 to TRBJ2-7; 7 bases match TRBD1. CDR1 and CDR2 (germline): MNHEY, SVGAGI. CDR3 size: 15 residues. The V segment lost 6 bases and the J segment 4 bases; nucleotides outside the gene matches: 12. DNA of the CDR3: TGTGCCAGCAGCCTAATACAGGGGACCCTATACGAGCAGTACTTC. Protein sequence: CASSLIQGTLYEQYF.

The V gene is TRBV11-1, the J gene TRBJ1-1; D gene uncertain. This CDR3 is built from 13 residues. CDR1 and CDR2 (germline): SGHAT, FQDESV (reference sequence). The ends were cut back, 1 base at V and 0 bases at J, with 3 bases in the middle. CDR3 sequence: CASSLGLNTEAFF. Written as DNA, the CDR3 is TGTGCCAGCAGCTTAGGGTTGAACACTGAAGCTTTCTTT.

The V gene is TRBV2, the J gene TRBJ1-1, with a weak D call TRBD1 (5 bases). Germline V gene data show CDR1 as SNHLY and CDR2 as FYNNEI. V dropped 9 bases and J dropped 5 bases, with 16 bases sitting between them. The CDR3 runs 13 residues. As DNA, the CDR3 is TGTGCCAGAAACAAACAGGCGGGGACTGAAGCTTTCTTT. Protein product: CARNKQAGTEAFF. Using reference TRBV2 and TRBJ1-1 for the parts outside the CDR3, the full variable domain is EPEVTQTPSHQVTQMGQEVILRCVPISNHLYFYWYRQILGQKVEFLVSFYNNEISEKSEIFDDQFSVERPDGSNFTLKIRSTKLEDSAMYFCARNKQAGTEAFFGQGTRLTVV.

The V and J genes are TRBV19 and TRBJ1-5; no firm D call. Germline CDR1 is LNHDA and CDR2 is SQIVND (reference sequence). V was cut by 5 bases and J by 0 bases, with 8 bases left in between. This CDR3 is built from 14 residues. The CDR3 region has the DNA TGTGCCAGTAGTCCAGGAGCTAGCAATCAGCCCCAGCATTTT. Protein: CASSPGASNQPQHF.

The rearrangement joins TRBV5-1 to TRBJ1-2; 8 nucleotides line up with TRBD1. Germline V gene lookup returns CDR1 SGHRS and CDR2 YFSETQ. CDR3 length: 18 amino acids. The ends lost 4 bases at V and 4 bases at J; junction bases unmatched: 18. The CDR3 spells CASSQIGARQGSGYGYTF. The CDR3 DNA is TGCGCCAGCAGCCAAATTGGGGCCCGACAGGGGTCGGGCTATGGCTACACCTTC.

The J gene is TRBJ2-1, the V gene TRBV2; a weak D match, TRBD1 (5 bases). CDR1 and CDR2 from the germline V gene are SNHLY and FYNNEI. The CDR3 runs 14 residues. V was clipped by 2 bases and J by 3 bases, with 8 bases between them. The CDR3: CASSEQGIYNEQFF. For the CDR3, the DNA is TGTGCCAGCAGTGAACAGGGAATCTACAATGAGCAGTTCTTC.

The chain joins TRBV28 to TRBJ2-7; the D gene is possibly TRBD2 (5 bases). Germline values: CDR1 MDHEN, CDR2 SYDVKM. There are 11 residues in the CDR3. The V end lost 7 bases, the J end lost 6 bases, and 10 bases lay between the germline ends. The CDR3 DNA sequence: TGTGCCAGCATCAGAGGGCGCGAGCAGTACTTC. Its translation: CASIRGREQYF. The full variable domain, completed using reference TRBV28 and TRBJ2-7, is DVKVTQSSRYLVKRTGEKVFLECVQDMDHENMFWYRQDPGLGLRLIYFSYDVKMKEKGDIPEGYSVSREKKERFSLILESASTNQTSMYLCASIRGREQYFGPGTRLTVT.

CDR3 sequence (DNA): TGTGCCAGCAGTGAAGGAGGTGTGGGTGAGCAGTTCTTC. Its protein product is CASSEGGVGEQFF. This chain connects TRBV2 to TRBJ2-1; no clear D gene. Germline CDR1 and CDR2: SNHLY and FYNNEI. Trimming stripped 1 base from V and 9 bases from J, with 10 bases between. This CDR3 is built from 13 residues.

The J gene is TRBJ1-6, the V gene TRBV7-2, with D perhaps matching TRBD1 (5 bases). Germline V CDR1 and CDR2: SGHTA, FQGNSA. Trimming shortened V by 3 bases and J by 11 bases, and 17 bases separated the two germline ends. This CDR3 comprises 15 residues. The DNA for the CDR3 is TGTGCCAGCAGCTTCGGGGACCGAGCCTTTACACCCCTCCACTTT. Encoded protein: CASSFGDRAFTPLHF.

This clone was recorded once. This chain connects TRBV5-1 to TRBJ2-1, with TRBD1 as a possible D gene (5 bases). V gave up 0 bases and J gave up 0 bases, with 10 bases separating them. This CDR3 region has 16 residues. Germline CDR1 is SGHRS and CDR2 is YFSETQ. This chain's CDR3 is CASSLEGDSSYNEQFF. DNA of the CDR3: TGCGCCAGCAGCTTGGAAGGGGATAGCTCCTACAATGAGCAGTTCTTC.

This clone was observed once. The V and J genes are TRBV28 and TRBJ1-5; 8 bases fit TRBD1. The trim removed 6 bases at V and 3 bases at J, leaving 4 bases unmatched. Germline V gene data show CDR1 as MDHEN and CDR2 as SYDVKM. The CDR3 consists of 14 residues. The DNA for the CDR3 is TGTGCCAGCAGGACAGGGGATTACAATCAGCCCCAGCATTTT. This sequence encodes CASRTGDYNQPQHF.

V gene TRBV12-3 or TRBV12-4 combines with J gene TRBJ1-2; D gene uncertain. The CDR3 runs to 13 residues. Between the trimmed V and J ends, which lost 1 base and 2 bases, there was a span of 5 bases. CDR3 loop: CASSLEQNYGYTF. The CDR3 region has the DNA TGTGCCAGCAGTTTAGAACAGAACTATGGCTACACCTTC.

The chain couples TRBV6-1 to TRBJ1-4; TRBD1 matches at 10 bases. V was clipped by 1 base and J by 8 bases; unmatched bases: 4. This CDR3 has 15 residues. CDR1 is MNHNS and CDR2 is SASEGT in the germline V gene. CDR3 loop: CASSEGTGGGEKLFF. The CDR3 DNA follows: TGTGCCAGCAGTGAAGGGACAGGGGGAGGGGAAAAACTGTTTTTT.

The V and J genes are TRBV6-5 and TRBJ2-1; TRBD2 matches at 9 bases. Germline CDR1 MNHEY, CDR2 SVGAGI. The CDR3 length is 13 residues. V was pared by 6 bases and J by 10 bases, with 7 bases of the junction left unmatched. Here the CDR3 DNA reads TGTGCCAGCAGCAACCCGGGACTAGCAGAGCAGTTCTTC. This encodes CASSNPGLAEQFF.

V gene TRBV18 combines with J gene TRBJ1-1, with D unresolved. CDR3 size: 14 residues. Trimming pared 6 bases from V and 0 bases from J, leaving 11 bases between. Looked up from germline, CDR1 is KGHSH and CDR2 is LQKENI. CDR3 sequence (DNA): TGTGCCAGCTCGTCCTCCTACATGAACACTGAAGCTTTCTTT. Amino acid sequence: CASSSSYMNTEAFF.

This chain connects TRBV5-1 to TRBJ2-5; TRBD1 matches 10 bases. The germline V gene encodes CDR1 SGHRS and CDR2 YFSETQ. The CDR3 extends over 15 amino acids. V trimming: 4 bases; J trimming: 4 bases; junction bases outside the gene matches: 7. The CDR3 loop is CASSPRQGAGETQYF. The CDR3, as DNA: TGCGCCAGCAGCCCCAGACAGGGGGCAGGAGAGACCCAGTACTTC.

The chain combines TRBV28 with TRBJ1-1; D is undetermined. Germline V lookup: CDR1 MDHEN, CDR2 SYDVKM. This CDR3 has 14 amino acids. With 6 bases removed from V and 4 bases from J, the gap between germline ends came to 15 bases. The CDR3 region has the DNA TGTGCCAGCAGCCTGACCCAAGGAGGCACTGAAGCTTTCTTT. Translation: CASSLTQGGTEAFF.

V and J are TRBV28 and TRBJ1-2; 10 bases map to TRBD1. Trimming removed 2 bases from V and 3 bases from J; junction bases left unmatched: 6. CDR3 length: 16 amino acids. The germline gives CDR1 MDHEN, CDR2 SYDVKM. The CDR3 DNA reads TGTGCCAGCAGTTTAGGGACAGGGGTCCCTTACTATGGCTACACCTTC. It is translated as CASSLGTGVPYYGYTF.

The chain employs TRBV6-2 or TRBV6-3 and TRBJ1-1; possibly TRBD1 for D (5 bases). Trimming removed 3 bases at V and 0 bases at J, with 11 bases between. CDR3 length: 15 amino acids. Looked up from germline, CDR1 is MNHEY and CDR2 is SVGEGT. This CDR3 is CASSYFQGLNTEAFF. The CDR3 DNA reads TGTGCCAGCAGTTATTTCCAGGGATTGAACACTGAAGCTTTCTTT.

The CDR3 region is CASSLWGTSGNNEQFF. The CDR3 DNA follows: TGTGCCAGCAGTTTATGGGGGACTAGCGGGAACAATGAGCAGTTCTTC. The chain combines TRBV28 with TRBJ2-1, with 13 positions matching TRBD2. Germline V CDR1 and CDR2: MDHEN, SYDVKM. V shed 0 bases, J shed 5 bases, and the junction held 1 base outside the gene matches. The CDR3 runs to 16 residues. The full variable domain, in which reference TRBV28 and TRBJ2-1 provide the parts outside the CDR3, is DVKVTQSSRYLVKRTGEKVFLECVQDMDHENMFWYRQDPGLGLRLIYFSYDVKMKEKGDIPEGYSVSREKKERFSLILESASTNQTSMYLCASSLWGTSGNNEQFFGPGTRLTVL.